The sequence of this T cell receptor beta chain was determined in a study of human T cells and chemical hapten exposure. On the study more broadly: Affected patients, primarily female, had alopecia areata, totalis or universalis. The study, taken as a whole, reports: Every donor had alopecia, and their immune response may therefore differ from healthy people's. It was expanded TCRs that formed significantly more large CDR3 similarity clusters than controls did.

One entry per CDR3 protein results from TCRdb running MiXCR on the RACE reads. This repertoire shows roughly 380,000 distinct CDR3 sequences, 5.1% found once; its top ten account for just over 2.5%. This CDR3 comprises 15 residues. CDR1 and CDR2 (germline): DFQATT, SNEGSKA (reference sequence). V lost 3 bases and J lost 1, with 13 bases in between. This clonotype appeared many times. What it binds is not known. Time point denoted: pre-sensitization, week 0. Treatment specified: therapeutic diphenylcyclopropenone sensitization with weekly scalp DPC. The study drew its donors from alopecia patients who were 18 to 70 years old and suitable for DPC.

The chain carries TRBV20-1 and TRBJ1-3; D is undetermined. The source material was whole blood, sampled in connection with sensitization to the hapten diphenylcyclopropenone (DPC). This sequence originates from a woman aged 45-65 years with alopecia areata. Some clones in this sample may be carry-over from other donors' samples. For the CDR3, the DNA is TGCAGTGCTAGCTACCCGGGTCGGTCTGGAAACACCATATATTTT. Residues: CSASYPGRSGNTIYF.